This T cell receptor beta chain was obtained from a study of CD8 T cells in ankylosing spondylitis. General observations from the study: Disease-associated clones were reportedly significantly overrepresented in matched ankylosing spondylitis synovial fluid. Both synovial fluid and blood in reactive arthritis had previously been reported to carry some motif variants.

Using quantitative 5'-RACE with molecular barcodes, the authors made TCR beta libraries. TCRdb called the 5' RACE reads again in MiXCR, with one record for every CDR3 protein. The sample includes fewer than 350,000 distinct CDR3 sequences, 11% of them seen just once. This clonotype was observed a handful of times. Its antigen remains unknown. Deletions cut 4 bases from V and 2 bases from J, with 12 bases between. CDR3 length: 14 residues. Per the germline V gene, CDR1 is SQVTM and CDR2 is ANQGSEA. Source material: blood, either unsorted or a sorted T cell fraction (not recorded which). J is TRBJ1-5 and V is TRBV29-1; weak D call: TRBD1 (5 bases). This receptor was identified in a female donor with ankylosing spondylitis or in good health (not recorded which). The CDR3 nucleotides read TGCAGCGTTGGGGGGGGAGGGGGCAATCAGCCCCAGCATTTT. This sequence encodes CSVGGGGGNQPQHF.